These 25 T cell receptor delta chains were all obtained from the same sample, sequenced in a study of γδ T cells in repeated Plasmodium falciparum infection. TCRdb reapplied CATT to the multiplex PCR reads. Here the sample spans roughly 86,000 delta-chain clones, more than 1.4% being singletons. Vgamma9/Vdelta2+ and Vdelta2-negative gammadelta T cells were flow-sorted from PBMC for bulk sequencing. Source material: gamma-delta T cells from blood. These receptors were obtained from a pool of human donors (malaria-infected and uninfected, not separated).

About this clone: Only one base separates this from a far larger clonotype, so it likely reflects a read error. Other nucleotide sequences from this sample produce the same CDR3. V is TRDV2 and J is TRDJ1; 9 bases line up with TRDD3. Here the J gene came from matching the DNA to germline, since TCRdb omits it. Germline assignment: CDR1 GEAIGNYY and CDR2 EKD. The CDR3 loop spans 17 amino acids. The CDR3 reads CACDPSRTGGYPDKLIF. CDR3 DNA: TGCGCCTGTGACCCATCACGCACGGGGGGATACCCCGATAAACTCATCTTT.

This clone was counted between two and nine times. The mismatch at residue 12 between this DNA's translation and the TCRdb protein of a much larger clone likely reflects a read error; the protein shown is translated from the DNA. There is no J gene call, but TRDV1 is given as the V gene; the table's D gene call, TRDD2, was not cross checked with the DNA. Per the germline V gene, CDR1 is TSWWSYY and CDR2 is QGS. This CDR3 is 15 amino acids long. This CDR3 reads CALGPPPSYSTRVIF. The CDR3 nucleotides read TGTGCTCTTGGGCCGCCGCCTTCCTATAGTACTAGGGTCATCTTT.

In its sample, this clone was seen a few times. Translating this DNA gives a protein that differs at residue 13 from the TCRdb one, which belongs to a much larger clone; a read error is likely, and the protein shown is this translation. The chain is built from TRDV1 and TRDJ2; possible D gene TRDD3, 7 bases. Germline V lookup: CDR1 TSWWSYY, CDR2 QGS. The V end lost 0 bases, the J end lost 4 bases, and 21 bases lay between the germline ends. The CDR3 sequence is 19 residues long. CDR3 in DNA: TGTGCTCTTGGGGAACTATTAACTTCCTGGGGGGGATCGACAGCACAACTCTTCTTT. Translated, it gives CALGELLTSWGGSTAQLFF.

Comment on this clone: The likely explanation is a read error, given a far larger clone one base away. The same CDR3 also results from other DNA sequences found in this sample. CDR3 protein: CALGGIGTVTDKLIF. CDR3 nucleotide sequence: TGCGCTCTTGGAGGGATAGGGACCGTAACCGATAAACTCATCTTT. The genes are TRDV1 and TRDJ1; the D gene is possibly TRDD3 (6 bases). TCRdb carries no J gene annotation; the J gene was assigned here by matching the DNA with germline. The CDR3 has 15 amino acids. CDR1 and CDR2 (germline): TSWWSYY, QGS.

This clone was counted only a few times. A far bigger clonotype differs at one base, so this is likely a read error. This sample includes further DNA sequences coding for the same CDR3. V is TRDV1 and J is TRDJ1; 8 bases are shared with TRDD3. No J gene was available from TCRdb, and it was assigned here by a germline match of the DNA. The CDR3 runs to 28 residues. The J segment lost 0 bases and the V segment lost 1 base, leaving 40 bases of the junction unmatched. Germline assignment: CDR1 TSWWSYY and CDR2 QGS. The CDR3 DNA sequence: TGTGCTCTTGGGGAACGATACTGGGGACTGGGGGCCTATAAGGCCTACAAGGGCCCAAGGGCGTACACCGATAAACTCATCTTT. Protein sequence: CALGERYWGLGAYKAYKGPRAYTDKLIF.

This clone was seen more than once but under ten times. TCRdb records a much larger clone's protein for this DNA, with a difference at residue 12 that likely arises from a read error; the protein given is the translation of the DNA. The genes are TRDV1 and TRDJ1, with D perhaps matching TRDD2 or TRDD3 (6 bases each). This CDR3 has 22 residues. Germline V lookup: CDR1 TSWWSYY, CDR2 QGS. The CDR3 region is CALEESSISYLRGEAIMDKLIF. Written as DNA, the CDR3 is TGTGCTCTTGAGGAAAGTAGTATCTCCTACTTGAGGGGGGAAGCCATCATGGATAAACTCATCTTT.

This clone was recorded a few times. TCRdb lists the protein of a much larger clone for this DNA, which differs at residue 4, so this is likely a read error; the protein given here is translated from the DNA itself. The rearrangement joins TRDV2 to TRDJ3, with D perhaps matching TRDD3 (6 bases). This CDR3 has 18 amino acids. The germline CDR1 and CDR2 sequences are GEAIGNYY and EKD. CDR3 region: CACNTVGIDSWDTRQMFF. DNA of the CDR3: TGTGCCTGTAACACCGTGGGGATTGATTCCTGGGACACCCGACAGATGTTTTTC.

This clone has more than one count but fewer than ten. This likely traces to a read error, being one base from a far larger clone. Other DNA sequences of this sample code for an identical CDR3. Here the V gene is TRDV1, but the J gene went uncalled; the D call of TRDD3 is as the table states it, not checked on the DNA. CDR3 length equals 22 residues. Germline values: CDR1 TSWWSYY, CDR2 QGS. CDR3 sequence reads: CALGVSYILVLGDTMYTDKLIF. Written as DNA, the CDR3 is TGTGCTCTTGGGGTCTCCTACATTCTCGTACTGGGGGATACTATGTACACCGATAAACTCATCTTC.

Concerning this clone itself: The protein given by TCRdb reflects a much larger clone and differs at residue 14 from this DNA's translation, likely from a read error; the protein shown is the DNA's translation. The chain is built from TRDV2 and TRDJ1, with TRDD3 as a possible D gene (6 bases). The J gene, not given by TCRdb, was assigned here from a germline match of the nucleotide sequence. Germline lookup yields CDR1 GEAIGNYY and CDR2 EKD. The CDR3 has 21 amino acids. Trimming cost V 0 bases and J 2 bases, with 30 bases left between them. CDR3 region: CACDTVTLWEIRESQTDKLIF. Here the CDR3 DNA reads TGTGCCTGTGACACCGTAACCCTCTGGGAGATACGCGAATCCCAGACCGATAAACTCATCTTT.

Concerning this clone itself: The TCRdb record carries a much larger clone's protein, which differs from this DNA's translation at residue 9; a read error is the likely cause, and the protein listed here is the DNA translation. This rearrangement joins TRDV2 to TRDJ1; D remains ambiguous. The V and J ends lost 4 bases and 0 bases respectively, with 14 bases between them. CDR1 is GEAIGNYY, CDR2 EKD, per germline. CDR3 length: 15 amino acids. Here the CDR3 DNA reads TGTGCCTGTGAAGGTTTAGAAGGGCACACCGATAAACTCATCTTT. Protein: CACEGLEGHTDKLIF.

This clone has ten or more counts. TCRdb assigns this DNA the protein of a much larger clone, which departs from its translation at residue 5; this likely reflects a read error, and the protein shown comes from translating the DNA. This sequence joins TRDV2 and TRDJ1; 10 nucleotides agree with TRDD3. The J gene, missing from TCRdb, was assigned here through DNA to germline matching. The CDR3 is 18 residues long. In germline, CDR1 is GEAIGNYY, CDR2 EKD. Trimming cost V 3 bases and J 2 bases; bases outside gene matches: 14. CDR3 protein: CACDEGDTATSQTDKLIF. CDR3 nucleotide sequence: TGTGCCTGTGACGAGGGGGATACGGCCACATCGCAGACCGATAAACTCATCTTT.

In its sample, this clone was seen many times. A far larger clone is one base from this, pointing to a likely read error. CDR3 sequence: CALGERIWGAKLIF. For the CDR3, the DNA is TGTGCCCTTGGGGAACGGATCTGGGGGGCTAAACTCATCTTT. This chain joins TRDV1 and TRDJ1; TRDD3 matches at 7 bases. TCRdb offers no J gene call, so here the DNA was matched to germline to obtain one. CDR3 length equals 14 residues. CDR1 and CDR2 from the germline V gene are TSWWSYY and QGS.

Concerning this clone itself: TCRdb's entry gives the protein of a much larger clone, which mismatches this DNA's translation at residue 19, likely from a read error; the protein reported here is translated from the DNA. V gene TRDV1 combines with J gene TRDJ1, with 8 nucleotides matching TRDD3. The J gene, not given by TCRdb, was assigned here from a germline match of the nucleotide sequence. The CDR3 loop spans 26 amino acids. Trimming took 2 bases from V and 0 from J; bases not matched to a gene: 35. CDR1 is TSWWSYY and CDR2 is QGS in the germline V gene. The CDR3 DNA sequence: TGTGCTCTTGGGGAATTAGTCCATTTCCTAAATAAGGGATACGATAAATGGGGAGGGTACACCGATAAACTCATCTTT. Its translation: CALGELVHFLNKGYDKWGGYTDKLIF.

This clone was found a few times. With a far larger clone one base away, a read error is the likely cause. Other DNA sequences within the sample encode an identical CDR3. The chain recombines TRDV1 with TRDJ1, with 13 positions matching TRDD3. Because TCRdb records no J gene, it was assigned here through a match of the DNA to germline. Germline-derived CDR1 and CDR2 are TSWWSYY and QGS. CDR3 length equals 25 residues. CDR3 sequence (DNA): TGCGCTCTTGGGGAACTAACTATTATGGGGCCTTCCTCGGATACTGGGGGATACGCAGGCGATAAACTCATCTTT. It specifies CALGELTIMGPSSDTGGYAGDKLIF.

In the case of this clone: TCRdb has a much larger clone's protein, which differs at residue 17 from the translation of this DNA, likely because of a read error; what is shown is the protein translated from the DNA. The V gene is listed as TRDV3; no J gene was called; no check of the table's D call, TRDD3, against the DNA was made. Germline values: CDR1 TVYSNPD, CDR2 GDNSRS (reference sequence). The CDR3 sequence is 19 residues long. The CDR3 region is CAFRLPWGIRLWYTDKPIF. The CDR3, as DNA: TGTGCCTTTCGCCTTCCTTGGGGGATACGCCTCTGGTACACCGATAAACCCATCTTT.

This clone was seen only a few times. The TCRdb protein comes from a much larger clone and disagrees with this DNA's translation at residue 8, likely due to a read error; the protein given here is derived from the DNA. The chain recombines TRDV1 with TRDJ1; D remains ambiguous. The J gene is absent in TCRdb and was assigned here via DNA matching to germline. The CDR3 runs 19 residues. The germline V gene has CDR1 TSWWSYY and CDR2 QGS. V dropped 0 bases and J dropped 2 bases, with 22 bases sitting between them. CDR3 amino acids: CALGELEPSRSFITDKLIF. The DNA of the CDR3 is TGTGCTCTTGGGGAACTAGAGCCGTCCCGGTCCTTTATTACCGATAAACTCATCTTT.

This clone was detected a few times. For this DNA, TCRdb reports the protein of a much larger clone, which diverges at residue 11, most likely from a read error; the protein presented here is translated directly from the DNA. The chain joins TRDV1 to TRDJ1, with D perhaps TRDD3 (9 bases). V was clipped by 4 bases and J by 4 bases, with 37 bases between them. The CDR3 has 22 amino acids. CDR1 is TSWWSYY and CDR2 is QGS in the germline V gene. CDR3 bases: TGTGCTCTTGGGGGGCTTCCTACGAACTACTACGGGGGGATACCCCACCACGATAAACTCATCTTT. This encodes CALGGLPTNYYGGIPHHDKLIF.

This clone was recorded a few times. TCRdb records a much larger clone's protein for this DNA, with a difference at residue 7 that likely arises from a read error; the protein given is the translation of the DNA. The chain couples TRDV1 to TRDJ1; D not resolved. Here the J gene came from matching the DNA to germline, since TCRdb omits it. V was pared by 3 bases and J by 8 bases, with 16 bases between. Germline CDR1 TSWWSYY, CDR2 QGS. The CDR3 consists of 14 residues. The CDR3 is CALGEPPPSIKLIF. In DNA form, the CDR3 reads TGTGCTCTTGGGGAGCCCCCTCCGAGCATAAAACTCATCTTT.

This clone was recorded many times. This may come from a read error, since a much larger clone is one base off. This sample also contains other DNA sequences that code for the same CDR3. V is TRDV1 and J is TRDJ1; 7 bases fit TRDD2. This CDR3 comprises 21 residues. The V and J ends lost 1 base and 1 base, in that order; junction bases with no gene match: 21. Germline V gene sequence: CDR1 TSWWSYY, CDR2 QGS. This chain's CDR3 is CALGEPIPTQRDEGPTDKLIF. The CDR3 DNA reads TGTGCTCTTGGGGAACCTATTCCTACTCAGCGGGATGAAGGTCCCACCGATAAACTCATCTTT.

As for this clone: TCRdb lists the protein of a much larger clone for this DNA, which differs at residue 4, so this is likely a read error; the protein given here is translated from the DNA itself. With the J gene uncalled, the V gene is TRDV1; TRDD3 is the table's D call, not checked against the DNA. The CDR3 sequence is 24 residues long. The germline V gene encodes CDR1 TSWWSYY and CDR2 QGS. In DNA form, the CDR3 reads TGTGCTCTTGTGGAACGGGACTCCCTAAATCATTTACTGGGGGATACGGTGAACACCGATAAACTTATCTTT. This encodes CALVERDSLNHLLGDTVNTDKLIF.

With regard to this clone: TCRdb attributes to this sequence the protein of a much larger clone, which differs from the DNA translation at residue 14; a read error is likely, and the protein displayed is translated from the DNA. The V gene call is TRDV2, and the J gene call is absent. This CDR3 is built from 16 residues. The germline V gene encodes CDR1 GEAIGNYY and CDR2 EKD. CDR3 sequence: CACDTVSWNPPPKHIF. For the CDR3, the DNA is TGTGCCTGTGACACCGTTTCGTGGAACCCTCCTCCTAAACACATCTTT.

This clone was seen many times. V usage is TRDV1 and J usage is TRDJ1; D not resolved. The CDR3 is 19 residues long. The germline CDR1 and CDR2 sequences are TSWWSYY and QGS. V lost 1 base to trimming and J lost 0 bases, with 21 bases between them. This CDR3 reads CALGEPLLLPWVYTDKLIF. DNA of the CDR3: TGTGCTCTTGGGGAACCCCTCTTGCTACCTTGGGTTTACACCGATAAACTCATCTTT.

About this clone itself: The protein in TCRdb stems from a much larger clone and differs at residue 7 from this DNA's translation, likely a read error; here the protein is translated from the DNA. The chain uses TRDV1 and TRDJ1; 12 bases are shared with TRDD3. In the absence of a J gene in TCRdb, the DNA was matched to germline to assign it here. Trimming removed 5 bases from V and 7 bases from J; junction bases left unmatched: 17. The CDR3 contains 18 residues. CDR1 is TSWWSYY, CDR2 QGS, per germline. The CDR3 nucleotides read TGTGCTCTTGGGAGCGCCAGGGGGATCTGGGGGATACGAAGTAAACTCATCTTT. Translating gives CALGSARGIWGIRSKLIF.

This clone was counted between two and nine times. TCRdb assigns this DNA the protein of a much larger clone, which departs from its translation at residue 7; this likely reflects a read error, and the protein shown comes from translating the DNA. The CDR3 DNA reads TGTGCCTGTGACCGCCTCGAGGCAACACGCGATACAAACACCGATAAACTCATCTTT. Its protein is CACDRLEATRDTNTDKLIF. The V gene is TRDV2, the J gene TRDJ1; possible D gene TRDD3, 5 bases. No J gene is reported in TCRdb; it was inferred here by comparing the DNA with germline. Germline assignment: CDR1 GEAIGNYY and CDR2 EKD. The CDR3 is 19 amino acids. Trimming removed 3 bases from V and 0 bases from J, with 25 bases in between.

This clone has just a few counts. A far larger clone is off by one base, so a read error is likely. Other nucleotide sequences from this sample produce the same CDR3. For the CDR3, the DNA is TGTGCTCTTGGGGAAGGGCCTACCCCGAGGGATACGGGGACCGATAAACTCATCTTT. Its protein product is CALGEGPTPRDTGTDKLIF. The genes are TRDV1 and TRDJ1, with 8 bases identical to TRDD3. TCRdb is silent on the J gene; assignment here came from matching the DNA to germline. With V trimmed by 2 bases and J by 2 bases, 16 bases remained unmatched. Germline V lookup: CDR1 TSWWSYY, CDR2 QGS. The CDR3 is 19 amino acids.